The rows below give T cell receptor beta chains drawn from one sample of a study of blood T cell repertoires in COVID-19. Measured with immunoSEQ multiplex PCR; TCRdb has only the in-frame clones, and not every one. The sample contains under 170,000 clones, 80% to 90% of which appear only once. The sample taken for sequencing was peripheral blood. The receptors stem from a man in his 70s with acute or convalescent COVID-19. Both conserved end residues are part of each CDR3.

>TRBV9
CASSFSGTSTGELFF
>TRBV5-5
CASSLTSGMNEQFF
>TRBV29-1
CSVEGGGRVYEQYF
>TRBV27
CASGRRQGAFTEAFF
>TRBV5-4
CASSLGVPGVGGELFF
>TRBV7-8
CASSLSPASGAEADTQYF
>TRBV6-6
CASCLQGALGGANVLTF
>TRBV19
CASSRESSGANVLTF
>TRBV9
CASSVATGGPHEQYF
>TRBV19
CASSSRQGHGYTF
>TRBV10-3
CATGLADEQFF
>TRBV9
CASSGSSVSGQSSEQFF
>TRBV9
CASSPRTSGITDTQYF
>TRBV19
CASSGQGETQYF
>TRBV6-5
CASRPSGTQNQPQHF
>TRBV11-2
CASSSTRTGQQFF
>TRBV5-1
CASSLATTHNEQFF
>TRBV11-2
CASSLGSSGGARTEAFF